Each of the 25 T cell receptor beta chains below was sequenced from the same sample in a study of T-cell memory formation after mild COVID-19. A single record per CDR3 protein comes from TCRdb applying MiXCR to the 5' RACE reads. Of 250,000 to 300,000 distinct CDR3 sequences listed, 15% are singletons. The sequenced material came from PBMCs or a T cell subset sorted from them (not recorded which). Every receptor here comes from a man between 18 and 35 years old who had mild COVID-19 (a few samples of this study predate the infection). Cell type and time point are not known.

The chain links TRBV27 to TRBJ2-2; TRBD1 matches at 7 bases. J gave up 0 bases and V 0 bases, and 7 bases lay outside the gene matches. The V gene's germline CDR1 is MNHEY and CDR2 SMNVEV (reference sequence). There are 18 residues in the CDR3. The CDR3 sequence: CASSLSATGIANTGELFF. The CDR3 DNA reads TGTGCCAGCAGTTTATCCGCGACAGGGATCGCGAACACCGGGGAGCTGTTTTTT.

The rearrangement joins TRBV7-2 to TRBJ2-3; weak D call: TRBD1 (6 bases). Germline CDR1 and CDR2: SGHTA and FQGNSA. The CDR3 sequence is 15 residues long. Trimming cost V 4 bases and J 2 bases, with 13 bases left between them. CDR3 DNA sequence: TGTGCCAGCAGCTCCAGGGGAAGGGTCACAGATACGCAGTATTTT. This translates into CASSSRGRVTDTQYF. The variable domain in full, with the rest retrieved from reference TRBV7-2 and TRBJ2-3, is GAGVSQSPSNKVTEKGKDVELRCDPISGHTALYWYRQSLGQGLEFLIYFQGNSAPDKSGLPSDRFSAERTGGSVSTLTIQRTQQEDSAVYLCASSSRGRVTDTQYFGPGTRLTVL.

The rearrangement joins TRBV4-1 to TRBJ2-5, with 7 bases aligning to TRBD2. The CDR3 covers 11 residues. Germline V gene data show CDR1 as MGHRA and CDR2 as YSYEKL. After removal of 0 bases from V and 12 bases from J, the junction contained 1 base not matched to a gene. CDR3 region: CASSQDGGEYF. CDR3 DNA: TGCGCCAGCAGCCAAGATGGGGGGGAGTACTTC.

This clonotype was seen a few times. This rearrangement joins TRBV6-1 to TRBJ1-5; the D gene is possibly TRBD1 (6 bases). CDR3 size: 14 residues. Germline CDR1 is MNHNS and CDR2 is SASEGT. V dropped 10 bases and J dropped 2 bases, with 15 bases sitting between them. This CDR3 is CAIGGGSRNQPQHF. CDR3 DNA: TGTGCCATCGGAGGGGGTTCCCGCAATCAGCCCCAGCATTTT.

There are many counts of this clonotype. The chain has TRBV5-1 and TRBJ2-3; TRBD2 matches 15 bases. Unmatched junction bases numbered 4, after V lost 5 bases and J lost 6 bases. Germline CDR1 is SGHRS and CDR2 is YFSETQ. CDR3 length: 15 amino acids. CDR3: CASRGTSGGTDTQYF. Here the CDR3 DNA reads TGCGCCAGCAGAGGGACTAGCGGGGGGACGGATACGCAGTATTTT.

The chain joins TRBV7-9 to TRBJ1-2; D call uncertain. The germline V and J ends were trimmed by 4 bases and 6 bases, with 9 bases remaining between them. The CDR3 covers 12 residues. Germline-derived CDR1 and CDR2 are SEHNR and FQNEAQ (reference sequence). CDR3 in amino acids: CASSSRLDGYTF. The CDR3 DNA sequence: TGTGCCAGCAGCTCGAGATTGGATGGCTACACCTTC.

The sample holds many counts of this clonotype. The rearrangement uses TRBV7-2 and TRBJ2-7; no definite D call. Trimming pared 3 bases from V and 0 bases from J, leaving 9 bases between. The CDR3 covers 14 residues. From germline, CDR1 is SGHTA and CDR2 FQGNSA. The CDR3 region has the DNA TGTGCCAGCAGCTTGTCAGGTGCCTCCTACGAGCAGTACTTC. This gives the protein CASSLSGASYEQYF.

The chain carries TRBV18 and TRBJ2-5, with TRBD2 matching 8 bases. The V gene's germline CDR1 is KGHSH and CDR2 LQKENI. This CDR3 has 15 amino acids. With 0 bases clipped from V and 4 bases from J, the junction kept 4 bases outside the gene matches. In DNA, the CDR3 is TGTGCCAGCTCACCACCCAGCGGGGGAACAGAGACCCAGTACTTC. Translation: CASSPPSGGTETQYF.

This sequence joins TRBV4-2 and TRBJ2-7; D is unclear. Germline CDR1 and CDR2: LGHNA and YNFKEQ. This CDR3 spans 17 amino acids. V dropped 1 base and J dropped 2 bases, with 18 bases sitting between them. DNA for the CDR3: TGTGCCAGCAGCCAAGCACTCACGGTTATTCTACCCTACGAGCAGTACTTC. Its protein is CASSQALTVILPYEQYF.

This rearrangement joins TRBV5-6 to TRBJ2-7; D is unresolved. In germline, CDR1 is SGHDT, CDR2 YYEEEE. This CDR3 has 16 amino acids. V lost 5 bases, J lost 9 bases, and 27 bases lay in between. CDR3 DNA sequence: TGTGCCAGCAGTGAGGATCCGAGGTGGGGTCCTAGGCGGCAGTACGTC. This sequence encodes CASSEDPRWGPRRQYV.

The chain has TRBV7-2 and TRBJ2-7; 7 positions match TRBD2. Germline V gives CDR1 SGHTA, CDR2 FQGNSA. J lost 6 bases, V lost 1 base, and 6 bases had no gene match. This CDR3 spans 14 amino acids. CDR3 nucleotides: TGTGCCAGCAGCTTAGGGCGGGGGTCGGGCGAGCAGTACTTC. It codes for CASSLGRGSGEQYF.

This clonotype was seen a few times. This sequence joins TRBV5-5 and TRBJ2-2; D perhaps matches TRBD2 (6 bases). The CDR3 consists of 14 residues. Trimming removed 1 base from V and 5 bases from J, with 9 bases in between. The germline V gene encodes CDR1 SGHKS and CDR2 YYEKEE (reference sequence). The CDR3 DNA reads TGTGCCAGCAGCTTGACGGGAGTGACCGGGGAGCTGTTTTTT. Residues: CASSLTGVTGELFF.

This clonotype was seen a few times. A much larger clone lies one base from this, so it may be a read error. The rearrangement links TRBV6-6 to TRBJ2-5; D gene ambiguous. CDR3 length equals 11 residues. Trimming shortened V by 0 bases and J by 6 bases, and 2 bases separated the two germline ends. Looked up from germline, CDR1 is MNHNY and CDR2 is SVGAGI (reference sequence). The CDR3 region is CASSYSQTQYF. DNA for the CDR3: TGTGCCAGCAGTTACTCGCAGACCCAGTACTTC.

The DNA for the CDR3 is TGTGCCAGCAGCTTAATGGGGACAGGAAGCTATGGCTACACCTTC. This encodes CASSLMGTGSYGYTF. The rearrangement uses TRBV7-2 and TRBJ1-2, with 8 bases aligning to TRBD1. The CDR3 extends over 15 amino acids. V lost 2 bases and J lost 4; bases outside the gene matches: 6. CDR1 SGHTA and CDR2 FQGNSA come from the germline V gene.

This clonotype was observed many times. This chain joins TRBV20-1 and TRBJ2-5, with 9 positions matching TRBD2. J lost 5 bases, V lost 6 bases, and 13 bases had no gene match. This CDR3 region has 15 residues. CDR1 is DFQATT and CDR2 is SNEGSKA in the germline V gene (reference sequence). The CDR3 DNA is TGCAGTGCCCTCCTAGCGGGGTCGTGGCGGGAGACCCAGTACTTC. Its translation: CSALLAGSWRETQYF.

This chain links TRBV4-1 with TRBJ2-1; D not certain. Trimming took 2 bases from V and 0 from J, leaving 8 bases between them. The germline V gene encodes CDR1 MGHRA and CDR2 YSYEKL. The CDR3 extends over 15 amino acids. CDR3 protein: CASSQSLSSYNEQFF. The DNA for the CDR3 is TGCGCCAGCAGCCAAAGTCTCAGCTCCTACAATGAGCAGTTCTTC.

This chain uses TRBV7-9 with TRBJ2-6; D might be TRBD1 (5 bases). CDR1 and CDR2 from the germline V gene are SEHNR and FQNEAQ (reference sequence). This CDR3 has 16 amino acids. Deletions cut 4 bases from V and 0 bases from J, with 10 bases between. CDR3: CASSSSGYSGANVLTF. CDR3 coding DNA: TGTGCCAGCAGCTCCTCAGGGTACTCTGGGGCCAACGTCCTGACTTTC.

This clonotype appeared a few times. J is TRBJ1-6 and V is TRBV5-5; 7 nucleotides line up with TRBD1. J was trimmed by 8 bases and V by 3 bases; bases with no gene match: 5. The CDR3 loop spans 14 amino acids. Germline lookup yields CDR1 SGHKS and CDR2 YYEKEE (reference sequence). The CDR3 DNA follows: TGTGCCAGCAGCTCGGACAGGTGGGATTCACCCCTCCACTTT. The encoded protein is CASSSDRWDSPLHF.

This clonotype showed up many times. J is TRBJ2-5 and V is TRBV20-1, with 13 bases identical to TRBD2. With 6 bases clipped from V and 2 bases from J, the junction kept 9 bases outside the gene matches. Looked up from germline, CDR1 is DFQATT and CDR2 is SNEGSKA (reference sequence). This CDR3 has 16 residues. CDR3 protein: CSANPGLAGNQETQYF. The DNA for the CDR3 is TGCAGTGCCAACCCGGGACTAGCGGGGAATCAAGAGACCCAGTACTTC.

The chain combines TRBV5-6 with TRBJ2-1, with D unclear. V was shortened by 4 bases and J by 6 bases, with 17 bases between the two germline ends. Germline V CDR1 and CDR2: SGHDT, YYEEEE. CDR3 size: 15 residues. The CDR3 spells CASSPRTAGGNEQFF. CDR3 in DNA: TGTGCCAGCAGCCCCAGGACCGCCGGTGGCAATGAGCAGTTCTTC.

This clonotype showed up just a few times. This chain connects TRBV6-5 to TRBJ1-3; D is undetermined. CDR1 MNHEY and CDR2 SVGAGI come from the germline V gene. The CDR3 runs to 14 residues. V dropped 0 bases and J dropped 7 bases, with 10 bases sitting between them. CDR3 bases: TGTGCCAGCAGTTACTCTGGGCCCCCCAACACCATATATTTT. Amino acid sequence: CASSYSGPPNTIYF.

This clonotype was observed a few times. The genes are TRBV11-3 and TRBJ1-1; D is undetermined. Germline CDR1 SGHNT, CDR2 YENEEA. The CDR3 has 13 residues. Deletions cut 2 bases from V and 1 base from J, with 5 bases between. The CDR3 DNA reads TGTGCCAGCAGCTTAATACAGAACACTGAAGCTTTCTTT. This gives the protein CASSLIQNTEAFF.

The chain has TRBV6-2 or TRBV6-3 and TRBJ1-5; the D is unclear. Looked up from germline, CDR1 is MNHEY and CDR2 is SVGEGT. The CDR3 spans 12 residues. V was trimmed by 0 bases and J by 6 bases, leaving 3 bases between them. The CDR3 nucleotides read TGTGCCAGCAGTTACTCTATTCAGCCCCAGCATTTT. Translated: CASSYSIQPQHF.

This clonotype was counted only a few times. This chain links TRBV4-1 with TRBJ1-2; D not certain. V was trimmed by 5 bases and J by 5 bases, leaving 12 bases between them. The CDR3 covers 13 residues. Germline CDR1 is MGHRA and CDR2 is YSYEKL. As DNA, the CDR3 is TGCGCCAGCAGCGTACACCTCCTGTATGGCTACACCTTC. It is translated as CASSVHLLYGYTF.

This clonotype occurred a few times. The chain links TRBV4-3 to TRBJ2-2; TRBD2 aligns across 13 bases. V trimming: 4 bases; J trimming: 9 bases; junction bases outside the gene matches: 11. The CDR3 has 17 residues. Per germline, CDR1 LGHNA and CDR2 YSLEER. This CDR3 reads CASSLAGTSGKGRELFF. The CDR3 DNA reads TGCGCCAGCAGCCTCGCCGGGACTAGCGGGAAGGGTAGGGAGCTGTTTTTT.